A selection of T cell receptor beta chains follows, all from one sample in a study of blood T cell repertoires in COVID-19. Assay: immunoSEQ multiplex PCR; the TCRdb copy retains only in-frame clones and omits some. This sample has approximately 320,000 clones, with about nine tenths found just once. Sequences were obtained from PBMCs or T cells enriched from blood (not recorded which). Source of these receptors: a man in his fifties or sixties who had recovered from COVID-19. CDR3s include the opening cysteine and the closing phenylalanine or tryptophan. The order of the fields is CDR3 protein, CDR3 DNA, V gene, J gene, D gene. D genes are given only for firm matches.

CDR3aa: CASGLYRAPEAFF; CDR3nt: TGTGCTAGTGGTTTGTACAGGGCCCCTGAAGCTTTCTTT; v_gene: TRBV12-5; j_gene: TRBJ1-1; d_gene: -
CDR3aa: CASRRDRAINSPLHF; CDR3nt: TGTGCCAGCAGGAGGGACAGGGCAATCAATTCACCCCTCCACTTT; v_gene: TRBV6-5; j_gene: TRBJ1-6; d_gene: TRBD1
CDR3aa: CASSLARSTDTQYF; CDR3nt: TGTGCCAGCAGCTTGGCTCGTAGCACAGATACGCAGTATTTT; v_gene: TRBV5-5; j_gene: TRBJ2-3; d_gene: -
CDR3aa: CASSKTSGRARETQYF; CDR3nt: TGTGCCAGCAGTAAGACTAGCGGGAGGGCCCGAGAGACCCAGTACTTC; v_gene: TRBV2; j_gene: TRBJ2-5; d_gene: TRBD2
CDR3aa: CASSPQGSNTEAFF; CDR3nt: TGTGCCAGCAGTCCACAGGGAAGTAACACTGAAGCTTTCTTT; v_gene: TRBV27; j_gene: TRBJ1-1; d_gene: -
CDR3aa: CASSQIASGDTQYF; CDR3nt: TGCGCCAGCAGCCAGATAGCAAGCGGAGATACGCAGTATTTT; v_gene: TRBV5-1; j_gene: TRBJ2-3; d_gene: -
CDR3aa: CAWRDRGGGNFAQHF; CDR3nt: TGTGCCTGGAGGGACAGGGGGGGAGGTAATTTTGCCCAGCATTTT; v_gene: TRBV30; j_gene: TRBJ1-5; d_gene: TRBD1
CDR3aa: CASSHRPGVYQPQHF; CDR3nt: TGTGCCAGCAGCCACAGGCCGGGGGTTTATCAGCCCCAGCATTTT; v_gene: TRBV6-5; j_gene: TRBJ1-5; d_gene: -
CDR3aa: CAWSVTGRREAFF; CDR3nt: TGTGCCTGGAGTGTTACTGGGAGGAGGGAAGCTTTCTTT; v_gene: TRBV30; j_gene: TRBJ1-1; d_gene: -
CDR3aa: CASSRGSELTGELFF; CDR3nt: TGTGCCAGCAGTCGGGGATCTGAACTCACCGGGGAGCTGTTTTTT; v_gene: TRBV6-5; j_gene: TRBJ2-2; d_gene: -
CDR3aa: CASSPQAQNGYTF; CDR3nt: TGTGCCAGCAGCCCACAGGCGCAAAATGGCTACACCTTC; v_gene: TRBV7-2; j_gene: TRBJ1-2; d_gene: -
CDR3aa: CASSSAGGAVGYGYTF; CDR3nt: TGTGCCAGCAGCTCGGCAGGGGGCGCGGTCGGGTATGGCTACACCTTC; v_gene: TRBV7-9; j_gene: TRBJ1-2; d_gene: TRBD1
CDR3aa: CASVDRGTYGYTF; CDR3nt: TGTGCCAGCGTCGACAGGGGGACTTATGGCTACACCTTC; v_gene: TRBV7-9; j_gene: TRBJ1-2; d_gene: TRBD1
CDR3aa: CASSSIDSYATAYEQYF; CDR3nt: TGTGCCAGCAGCTCGATCGACTCATACGCGACAGCCTACGAGCAGTACTTC; v_gene: TRBV5-5; j_gene: TRBJ2-7; d_gene: -
CDR3aa: CAWSARGVAGVGNEQFF; CDR3nt: TGTGCCTGGAGTGCCCGAGGGGTAGCGGGAGTGGGGAATGAGCAGTTCTTC; v_gene: TRBV30; j_gene: TRBJ2-1; d_gene: TRBD2
CDR3aa: CASSLTVGVTQYF; CDR3nt: TGTGCCAGCAGTTTAACCGTTGGAGTGACCCAGTACTTC; v_gene: TRBV12-3/TRBV12-4; j_gene: TRBJ2-5; d_gene: -